This T cell receptor beta chain appears in the sequencing data of a study of blood T cell repertoires in COVID-19. Study-wide context: From T cells, B-cell-depleted T cells, or PBMCs came the material, which was cDNA or gDNA.

Repertoires were generated with immunoSEQ multiplex PCR, while TCRdb's copy carries only in-frame clones and drops some. Of a few hundred thousand clones detected, 88% appear once; the ten largest clones hold 3%. Donors of Cohort 3 who recovered were those that had two negative PCRs, clearance, or symptom resolution. This CDR3 has 18 residues. The sequence came from a woman aged 45-65 years who had recovered from COVID-19. V and J are TRBV21-1 and TRBJ1-6; TRBD1 is the table's D call, not checked against the DNA. TRBV21-1 is a pseudogene segment. The sample comprised PBMCs or T cells enriched from blood (not recorded which). CDR3 sequence reads: CASSLLGQGSSYNSPLHF. DNA for the CDR3: TGTGCCAGCAGCCTTTTGGGACAGGGGAGCTCCTATAATTCACCCCTCCACTTT.